This TCR beta chain stems from a study of OX40 agonist ivuxolimab in advanced cancers. Between the trimmed V and J ends, which lost 6 bases and 2 bases, there was a span of 8 bases. CDR1 SNHLY and CDR2 FYNNEI come from the germline V gene. This CDR3 has 13 residues. Profiling relied on immunoSEQ multiplex PCR, and the TCRdb table lists in-frame clones only, not all of them. The sample holds 75,000 to 90,000 clones, around 90% seen once. This clone was detected only a few times. The sample here was CD4+ or CD8+ T cells sorted from blood, taken in a trial of the OX40 agonist ivuxolimab. The sequence came from an adult with an advanced solid tumor such as melanoma, head and neck, liver or kidney cancer. The genes are TRBV2 and TRBJ1-5, with D uncertain. CDR3 residues: CASRGWGNQPQHF. The CDR3 nucleotides read TGTGCCAGCAGGGGCTGGGGCAATCAGCCCCAGCATTTT.